This entry concerns a single T cell receptor beta chain. V lost 8 bases and J 4 bases, leaving 12 bases between the germline ends. From germline, CDR1 is SNHLY and CDR2 FYNNEI. CDR3 length equals 13 residues. This entry belongs to a study of T cell responses to AZD1222 COVID-19 vaccine. Here immunoSEQ multiplex PCR was the method, and the copy in TCRdb shows in-frame clones only, minus some. The sample includes some 99,000 clones, roughly 88% of them seen just once. The starting material was peripheral blood, obtained on day 0 of MenACWY control vaccination. The chain recombines TRBV2 with TRBJ1-3; D remains unclear. This receptor was identified in an adult in good health. CDR3 nucleotide sequence: TGTGCCAGCTGCCCCAGCGGGGGAAACACCATATATTTT. Its translation is CASCPSGGNTIYF.